These 31 T cell receptor beta chains were all obtained from the same sample, sequenced in a study of blood T cell repertoires in COVID-19. TCRdb's table, derived via immunoSEQ multiplex PCR, lists solely in-frame clones and lacks some. This table holds 80,000 to 95,000 clones, 87% found once. Sequencing was carried out using peripheral blood. These receptors came from a woman between 45 and 60 years old with active or convalescent COVID-19.

The V gene is TRBV21-1, the J gene TRBJ2-7; the listed D gene, TRBD1, was not tested against the DNA. TRBV21-1 is a pseudogene segment. The CDR3 extends over 14 amino acids. Here the CDR3 reads CASSSGQGIYEQYF. The CDR3 DNA sequence: TGTGCCAGCAGTTCGGGACAGGGAATCTACGAGCAGTACTTC.

V usage is TRBV6-5 and J usage is TRBJ2-3; a possible D gene is TRBD1 (5 bases). CDR1 and CDR2 (germline): MNHEY, SVGAGI. The V end was cut by 5 bases, the J end by 1 base, with 10 bases between. The CDR3 runs to 14 residues. CDR3 in DNA: TGTGCCAGCAGTCCCAGGGTCCGCACAGATACGCAGTATTTT. This encodes CASSPRVRTDTQYF.

J is TRBJ1-2 and V is TRBV7-9; D ambiguous. Looked up from germline, CDR1 is SEHNR and CDR2 is FQNEAQ (reference sequence). The CDR3 length is 12 residues. V was pared by 3 bases and J by 5 bases, with 7 bases between. CDR3 amino acids: CASSFSEYGYTF. The CDR3 bases are TGTGCCAGCAGCTTTTCGGAGTATGGCTACACCTTC.

This chain joins TRBV19 and TRBJ2-1; 8 nucleotides align to TRBD2. J was trimmed by 8 bases and V by 4 bases; bases with no gene match: 13. The length of the CDR3 is 16 residues. CDR1 LNHDA and CDR2 SQIVND come from the germline V gene (reference sequence). CDR3 amino acids: CASSRPGAGGLDEQFF. In DNA, the CDR3 is TGTGCCAGTAGTAGGCCCGGGGCGGGGGGTCTGGATGAGCAGTTCTTC. Full variable domain (remainder filled in from reference TRBV19 and TRBJ2-1): DGGITQSPKYLFRKEGQNVTLSCEQNLNHDAMYWYRQDPGQGLRLIYYSQIVNDFQKGDIAEGYSVSREKKESFPLTVTSAQKNPTAFYLCASSRPGAGGLDEQFFGPGTRLTVL.

The rearrangement uses TRBV5-1 and TRBJ2-1; TRBD2 matches at 13 bases. CDR3 length: 21 amino acids. The junction had 12 bases not matched to a gene; V was cut back by 0 bases and J by 0 bases. Germline assignment: CDR1 SGHRS and CDR2 YFSETQ. CDR3 residues: CASSLVPRLAGGKSSYNEQFF. The CDR3 nucleotides read TGCGCCAGCAGCTTGGTACCGCGACTAGCGGGGGGCAAGAGCTCCTACAATGAGCAGTTCTTC.

V gene TRBV11-2 combines with J gene TRBJ2-3; 8 bases map to TRBD1. V dropped 6 bases and J dropped 3; count of bases not matched to a gene: 5. CDR3 length: 14 residues. Germline V CDR1 and CDR2: SGHAT, FQNNGV. This chain's CDR3 is CASSRGTGTDTQYF. Here the CDR3 DNA reads TGTGCCAGCAGTAGGGGGACAGGAACAGATACGCAGTATTTT.

This sequence joins TRBV9 and TRBJ1-3; tentative D call: TRBD1 (6 bases). The CDR3 loop spans 14 amino acids. Per germline, CDR1 SGDLS and CDR2 YYNGEE. With 3 bases removed from V and 4 bases from J, the gap between germline ends came to 11 bases. CDR3 coding DNA: TGTGCCAGCAGCGGACAGGTTAGAGGAAACACCATATATTTT. Protein product: CASSGQVRGNTIYF.

For the CDR3, the DNA is TGCGCCAGCAGCCGGAGGGACAGGGTGGGCGAGCAGTTCTTC. Its protein is CASSRRDRVGEQFF. The rearrangement uses TRBV5-1 and TRBJ2-1; 9 nucleotides match TRBD1. CDR3 size: 14 residues. After removal of 4 bases from V and 10 bases from J, the junction contained 9 bases not matched to a gene. Germline loops: CDR1 SGHRS, CDR2 YFSETQ.

The J gene is TRBJ1-5, the V gene TRBV9; unclear D gene. CDR1 is SGDLS and CDR2 is YYNGEE in the germline V gene. Trimming removed 0 bases at V and 4 bases at J, with 11 bases between. There are 15 residues in the CDR3. CDR3 DNA: TGTGCCAGCAGCGTAGGTGCAGGTAAGAATCAGCCCCAGCATTTT. As protein: CASSVGAGKNQPQHF.

The chain recombines TRBV24-1 with TRBJ1-5, with 11 nucleotides matching TRBD1. Germline V gives CDR1 KGHDR, CDR2 SFDVKD. This CDR3 has 14 amino acids. Trimming removed 9 bases from V and 6 bases from J; junction bases left unmatched: 6. The CDR3 is CATGRTGGGQPQHF. As DNA, the CDR3 is TGTGCCACCGGAAGGACAGGGGGCGGTCAGCCCCAGCATTTT.

V usage is TRBV9 and J usage is TRBJ2-6, with D unresolved. Trimming left V 2 bases short and J 0 bases short, with 9 bases between. CDR1 and CDR2 (germline): SGDLS, YYNGEE. This CDR3 comprises 16 residues. The CDR3 DNA sequence: TGTGCCAGCAGCGTGGGCTCCTCCTCTGGGGCCAACGTCCTGACTTTC. Translating it yields CASSVGSSSGANVLTF.

This chain links TRBV9 with TRBJ1-1, with 8 bases identical to TRBD1. The V gene end was trimmed by 4 bases and the J gene end by 2 bases; junction bases not matched to a gene: 4. CDR3 size: 14 residues. CDR1 is SGDLS and CDR2 is YYNGEE in the germline V gene. CDR3 bases: TGTGCCAGCAGCCCCTCAGGGGGCAACACTGAAGCTTTCTTT. It translates to CASSPSGGNTEAFF.

The rearrangement uses TRBV19 and TRBJ1-2; TRBD1 is a possible D gene (6 bases). V was trimmed by 4 bases and J by 1 base, leaving 16 bases between them. The CDR3 runs 16 residues. Germline-derived CDR1 and CDR2 are LNHDA and SQIVND (reference sequence). CDR3 bases: TGTGCCAGTAGTACGAATCGACAGGCCTTTAACTATGGCTACACCTTC. Protein sequence: CASSTNRQAFNYGYTF.

This chain uses TRBV6-2 or TRBV6-3 with TRBJ1-1, with D possibly matching TRBD1 (5 bases). The CDR3 is 16 residues long. Germline CDR1 and CDR2: MNHEY and SVGEGT. V was cut by 2 bases and J by 2 bases, with 15 bases left in between. The CDR3 sequence: CASSYGTNTPNTEAFF. The CDR3 DNA reads TGTGCCAGCAGTTACGGGACTAACACCCCAAACACTGAAGCTTTCTTT.

The chain has TRBV5-1 and TRBJ2-1; 8 bases match TRBD1. CDR1 is SGHRS and CDR2 is YFSETQ in the germline V gene. Trimming took 4 bases from V and 5 from J; bases not matched to a gene: 8. The length of the CDR3 is 15 residues. This CDR3 is CASSPTGVGNNEQFF. CDR3 nucleotides: TGCGCCAGCAGCCCGACAGGGGTCGGAAACAATGAGCAGTTCTTC.

The J gene is TRBJ2-2, the V gene TRBV19, with 13 bases matching TRBD2. V lost 5 bases, J lost 2 bases, and 5 bases stayed unmatched. CDR1 and CDR2 (germline): LNHDA, SQIVND (reference sequence). The CDR3 is 17 amino acids. Here the CDR3 DNA reads TGTGCCAGTAGTCGGACTAGCGGGGGACGCAACACCGGGGAGCTGTTTTTT. Translation gives CASSRTSGGRNTGELFF.

The gene calls are TRBV27 and TRBJ2-1; the D is unclear. Germline V lookup: CDR1 MNHEY, CDR2 SMNVEV (reference sequence). The CDR3 length is 14 residues. Trimming took off 0 bases at V and 6 bases at J, with 9 bases between the two ends. For the CDR3, the DNA is TGTGCCAGCAGTTTATCGAGGCTCCCCAATGAGCAGTTCTTC. It yields the protein CASSLSRLPNEQFF.

This chain connects TRBV7-8 to TRBJ2-4; TRBD2 matches 14 bases. The CDR3 contains 17 residues. V lost 5 bases, J lost 3 bases, and 6 bases stayed unmatched. Germline V lookup: CDR1 SGHVS, CDR2 FQNEAQ. The CDR3 nucleotides read TGTGCCAGCAGCCCCGGACTAGCGGGGGGCGGCAAAAACATTCAGTACTTC. It specifies CASSPGLAGGGKNIQYF.

This clone was detected only once. The chain carries TRBV6-1 and TRBJ1-2; D not certain. Germline V gene lookup returns CDR1 MNHNS and CDR2 SASEGT. The CDR3 extends over 12 amino acids. V lost 2 bases to trimming and J lost 5 bases, with 6 bases between them. CDR3 nucleotide sequence: TGTGCCAGCAGTGAAACGGAGTATGGCTACACCTTC. Its protein product is CASSETEYGYTF.

The rearrangement uses TRBV29-1 and TRBJ2-1; D perhaps matches TRBD2 (6 bases). The length of the CDR3 is 14 residues. CDR1 and CDR2 (germline): SQVTM, ANQGSEA. With 3 bases removed from V and 4 bases from J, the gap between germline ends came to 13 bases. CDR3 nucleotides: TGCAGCGTTGATGTGGCGGGAACTTACAATGAGCAGTTCTTC. This sequence encodes CSVDVAGTYNEQFF.

The V gene is TRBV27, the J gene TRBJ1-3, with 9 bases aligning to TRBD1. This CDR3 has 15 residues. The V gene's germline CDR1 is MNHEY and CDR2 SMNVEV (reference sequence). The J segment lost 0 bases and the V segment lost 6 bases, leaving 3 bases of the junction unmatched. This chain's CDR3 is CASRMTGGSGNTIYF. CDR3 coding DNA: TGTGCCAGCAGAATGACAGGGGGCTCTGGAAACACCATATATTTT.

The chain carries TRBV5-1 and TRBJ2-5; unclear D gene. Germline CDR1 SGHRS, CDR2 YFSETQ. Trimming shortened V by 0 bases and J by 2 bases, and 8 bases separated the two germline ends. CDR3 size: 14 residues. This chain's CDR3 is CASSLARAQETQYF. CDR3 bases: TGCGCCAGCAGCTTGGCGCGAGCACAAGAGACCCAGTACTTC.

A few counts support this clone. This rearrangement joins TRBV9 to TRBJ2-7, with 7 bases fitting TRBD2. This CDR3 is 11 amino acids long. The junction had 6 bases not matched to a gene; V was cut back by 3 bases and J by 12 bases. Germline V gene sequence: CDR1 SGDLS, CDR2 YYNGEE. The CDR3 is CASSAASGLYF. In DNA form, the CDR3 reads TGTGCCAGCAGCGCCGCTAGCGGTTTGTACTTC.

The V and J genes are TRBV15 and TRBJ1-4, with a weak D call TRBD1 (5 bases). Germline V gene data show CDR1 as LNHNV and CDR2 as YYDKDF (reference sequence). Between the trimmed V and J ends, which lost 3 bases and 6 bases, there was a span of 20 bases. The length of the CDR3 is 17 residues. The CDR3 sequence: CATSRTPMARVDEKLFF. DNA for the CDR3: TGTGCCACCAGCAGGACCCCGATGGCCAGGGTTGATGAAAAACTGTTTTTT.

Only one count was recorded for this clone. V and J are TRBV9 and TRBJ2-2; 9 bases align to TRBD2. With 1 base clipped from V and 1 base from J, the junction kept 8 bases outside the gene matches. The CDR3 runs 18 residues. Germline V gene data show CDR1 as SGDLS and CDR2 as YYNGEE. CDR3 nucleotide sequence: TGTGCCAGCAGCGTACCGACTATACTAGCGGGGAACACCGGGGAGCTGTTTTTT. Amino acid sequence: CASSVPTILAGNTGELFF. Variable domain in full (rest from reference TRBV9 and TRBJ2-2): DSGVTQTPKHLITATGQRVTLRCSPRSGDLSVYWYQQSLDQGLQFLIQYYNGEERAKGNILERFSAQQFPDLHSELNLSSLELGDSALYFCASSVPTILAGNTGELFFGEGSRLTVL.

V and J are TRBV6-5 and TRBJ2-1; the D gene is possibly TRBD1 (6 bases). The germline V gene has CDR1 MNHEY and CDR2 SVGAGI. V was clipped by 6 bases and J by 5 bases, with 11 bases between them. The CDR3 has 13 residues. The CDR3 coding sequence is TGTGCCAGCAGGCCCGGGACACACAATGAGCAGTTCTTC. It is translated as CASRPGTHNEQFF.

The chain carries TRBV5-1 and TRBJ1-6; D is unclear. The germline V gene encodes CDR1 SGHRS and CDR2 YFSETQ. Trimming pared 0 bases from V and 7 bases from J, leaving 8 bases between. There are 14 residues in the CDR3. The CDR3 loop is CASSLGAINSPLHF. The DNA of the CDR3 is TGCGCCAGCAGCTTGGGAGCAATCAATTCACCCCTCCACTTT.

The chain couples TRBV10-3 to TRBJ2-1; 12 bases match TRBD2. Germline CDR1 and CDR2: ENHRY and SYGVKD. After removal of 0 bases from V and 2 bases from J, the junction contained 2 bases not matched to a gene. There are 17 residues in the CDR3. The CDR3: CAISESASGGAYNEQFF. CDR3 coding DNA: TGTGCCATCAGTGAGTCGGCTAGCGGGGGGGCCTACAATGAGCAGTTCTTC.

The chain has TRBV5-1 and TRBJ2-1; D is unresolved. V lost 1 base to trimming and J lost 6 bases, with 2 bases between them. Looked up from germline, CDR1 is SGHRS and CDR2 is YFSETQ. The CDR3 extends over 11 amino acids. In DNA, the CDR3 is TGCGCCAGCAGCTTGCGCAATGAGCAGTTCTTC. It specifies CASSLRNEQFF. Full variable domain (remainder filled in from reference TRBV5-1 and TRBJ2-1): KAGVTQTPRYLIKTRGQQVTLSCSPISGHRSVSWYQQTPGQGLQFLFEYFSETQRNKGNFPGRFSGRQFSNSRSEMNVSTLELGDSALYLCASSLRNEQFFGPGTRLTVL.

This clone was seen a handful of times. The V and J genes are TRBV3-1 (or the pseudogene TRBV3-2) and TRBJ2-5, with TRBD2 identical over 7 bases. This CDR3 has 15 residues. V lost 3 bases to trimming and J lost 0 bases; unmatched junction nucleotides: 4. Germline CDR1 and CDR2: LGHDT and YNNKEL (reference sequence). CDR3 DNA sequence: TGTGCCAGCAGCCAGACTAGCCCGTACCAAGAGACCCAGTACTTC. This gives the protein CASSQTSPYQETQYF.

V usage is TRBV13 and J usage is TRBJ1-1; D perhaps matches TRBD1 (5 bases). V gave up 1 base and J gave up 5 bases, with 8 bases separating them. This CDR3 is 13 amino acids long. Per the germline V gene, CDR1 is PRHDT and CDR2 is FYEKMQ (reference sequence). The CDR3 nucleotides read TGTGCCAGCAGCTTAGCCAGGGCGACTGAAGCTTTCTTT. As protein: CASSLARATEAFF.